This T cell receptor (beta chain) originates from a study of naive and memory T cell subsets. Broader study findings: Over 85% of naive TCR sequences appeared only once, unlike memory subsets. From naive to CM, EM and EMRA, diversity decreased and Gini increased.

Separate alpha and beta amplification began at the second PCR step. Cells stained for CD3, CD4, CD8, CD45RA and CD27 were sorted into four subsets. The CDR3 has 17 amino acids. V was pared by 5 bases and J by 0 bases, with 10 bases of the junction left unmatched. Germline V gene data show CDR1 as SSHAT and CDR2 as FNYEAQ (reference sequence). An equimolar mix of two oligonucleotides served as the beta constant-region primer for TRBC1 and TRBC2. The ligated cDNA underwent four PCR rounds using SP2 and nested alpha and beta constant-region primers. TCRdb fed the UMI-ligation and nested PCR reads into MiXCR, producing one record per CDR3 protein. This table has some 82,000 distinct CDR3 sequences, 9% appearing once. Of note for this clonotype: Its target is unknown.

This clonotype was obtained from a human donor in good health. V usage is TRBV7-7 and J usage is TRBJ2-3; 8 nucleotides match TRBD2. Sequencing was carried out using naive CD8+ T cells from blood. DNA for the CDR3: TGTGCCAGCAGCCTTCGGGGGGGGCCATCTAGCACAGATACGCAGTATTTT. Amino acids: CASSLRGGPSSTDTQYF.